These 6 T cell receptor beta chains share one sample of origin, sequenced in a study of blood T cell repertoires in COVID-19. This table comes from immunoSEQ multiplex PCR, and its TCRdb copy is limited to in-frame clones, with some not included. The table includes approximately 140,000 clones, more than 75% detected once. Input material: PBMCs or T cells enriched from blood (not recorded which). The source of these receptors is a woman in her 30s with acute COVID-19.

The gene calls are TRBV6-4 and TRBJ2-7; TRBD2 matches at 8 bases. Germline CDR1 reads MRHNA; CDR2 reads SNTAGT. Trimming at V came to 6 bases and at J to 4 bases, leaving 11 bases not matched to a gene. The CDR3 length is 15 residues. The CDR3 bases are TGTGCCAGCAGGCAACTCACGGGACTAGTTTACGAGCAGTACTTC. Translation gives CASRQLTGLVYEQYF.

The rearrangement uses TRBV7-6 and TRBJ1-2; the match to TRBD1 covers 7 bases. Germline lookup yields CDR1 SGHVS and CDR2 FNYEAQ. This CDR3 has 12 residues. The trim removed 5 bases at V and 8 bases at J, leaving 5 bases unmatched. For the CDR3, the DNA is TGTGCCAGCAGCCCAGACAGGGCCGGCTACACCTTC. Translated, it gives CASSPDRAGYTF. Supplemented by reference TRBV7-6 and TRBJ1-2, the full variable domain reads GAGVSQSPRYKVTKRGQDVALRCDPISGHVSLYWYRQALGQGPEFLTYFNYEAQQDKSGLPNDRFSAERPEGSISTLTIQRTEQRDSAMYRCASSPDRAGYTFGSGTRLTVV.

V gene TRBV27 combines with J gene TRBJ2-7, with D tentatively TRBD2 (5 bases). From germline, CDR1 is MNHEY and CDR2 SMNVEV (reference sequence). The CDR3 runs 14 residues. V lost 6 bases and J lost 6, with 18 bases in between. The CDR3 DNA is TGTGCCAGCAGATCAGAGGGAAGGGCTCCCGAGCAGTACTTC. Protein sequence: CASRSEGRAPEQYF.

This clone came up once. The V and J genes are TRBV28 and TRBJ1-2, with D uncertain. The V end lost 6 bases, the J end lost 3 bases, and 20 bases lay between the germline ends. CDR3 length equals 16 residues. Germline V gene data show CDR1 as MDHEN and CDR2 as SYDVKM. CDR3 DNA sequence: TGTGCCAGCAGCACGGTAGGAGGGAGTGAGGACTATGGCTACACCTTC. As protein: CASSTVGGSEDYGYTF.

CDR3 sequence reads: CASSLSGGLGTNEKLFF. The CDR3 DNA follows: TGCGCCAGCAGCCTCTCGGGGGGGCTGGGAACTAATGAAAAACTGTTTTTT. The chain uses TRBV4-3 and TRBJ1-4; possibly TRBD1 for D (6 bases). The germline V gene has CDR1 LGHNA and CDR2 YSLEER. The CDR3 contains 17 residues. With 4 bases removed from V and 1 base from J, the gap between germline ends came to 16 bases.

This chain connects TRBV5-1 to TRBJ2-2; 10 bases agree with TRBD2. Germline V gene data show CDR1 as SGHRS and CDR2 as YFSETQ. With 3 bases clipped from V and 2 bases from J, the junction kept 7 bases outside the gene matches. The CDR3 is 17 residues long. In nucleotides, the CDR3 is TGCGCCAGCAGCTCGTACCCACTAGCGGGAAACACCGGGGAGCTGTTTTTT. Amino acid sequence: CASSSYPLAGNTGELFF.